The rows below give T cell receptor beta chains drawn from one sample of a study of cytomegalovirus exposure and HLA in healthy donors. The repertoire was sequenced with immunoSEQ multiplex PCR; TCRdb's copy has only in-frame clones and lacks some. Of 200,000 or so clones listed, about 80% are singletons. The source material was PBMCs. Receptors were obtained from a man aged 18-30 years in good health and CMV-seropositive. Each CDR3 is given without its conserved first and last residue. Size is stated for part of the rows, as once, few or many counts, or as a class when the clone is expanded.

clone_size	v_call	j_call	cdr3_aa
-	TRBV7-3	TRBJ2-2	ASSLMDSGNTGELF
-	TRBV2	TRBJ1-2	ASSADRTANYGYT
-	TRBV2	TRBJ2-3	ASTIGGDTQY
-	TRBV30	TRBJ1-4	AWTQGNEKLF
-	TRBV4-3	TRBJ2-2	ASSQDLGGTGELF
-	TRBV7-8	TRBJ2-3	ASSRRATDTQY
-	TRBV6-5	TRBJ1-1	ASRREGALTEAF
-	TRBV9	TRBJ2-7	ASSAGQAKVGLEQY
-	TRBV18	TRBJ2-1	ASSPLPGGLADNEQF
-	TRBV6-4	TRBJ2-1	ASSDSPGGGRRHEQF
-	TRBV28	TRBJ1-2	ASSFLGQDHYGYT
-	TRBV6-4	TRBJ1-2	ASSDGTTSYGYT
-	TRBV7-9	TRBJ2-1	ASSFRGQGINEQF
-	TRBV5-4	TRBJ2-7	ASSDGTSGTTYEQY
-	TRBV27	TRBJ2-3	ASSFFAGERTDTQY
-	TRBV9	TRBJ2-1	ASSGSSPEQF
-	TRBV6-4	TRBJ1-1	ASSDGRGGTEAF
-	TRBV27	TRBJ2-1	ASSLTGNGVHNEQF
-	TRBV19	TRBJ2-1	ASSPRGQVVSSYNEQF
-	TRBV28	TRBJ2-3	ASRGKTGLDGTQY
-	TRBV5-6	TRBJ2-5	ASSLGQGAAGQETQY
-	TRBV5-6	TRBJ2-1	ASSLWGGEQF
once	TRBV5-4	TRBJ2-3	ASSLGGGTDTQY
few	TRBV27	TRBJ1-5	ASRQGYQPQH
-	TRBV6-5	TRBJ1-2	ASGRDRRYYGYT
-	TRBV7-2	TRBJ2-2	ASSLPRAGGTGELF
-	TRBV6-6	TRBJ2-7	ASTYGTSGYEQY
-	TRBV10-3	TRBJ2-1	ATRSSDSNEQF
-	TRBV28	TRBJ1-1	ASSLGGGRSVAF
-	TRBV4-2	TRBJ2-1	ASSQGSGTGHNEQF
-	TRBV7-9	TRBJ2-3	ASSLSGGSTDTQY
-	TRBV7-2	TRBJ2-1	ASSLALSGYNEQF
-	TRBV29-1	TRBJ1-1	SVFEGGRAF
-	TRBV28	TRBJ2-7	ASSLRGPYEQY
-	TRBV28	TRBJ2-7	ASSFFNLLAGSYEQY
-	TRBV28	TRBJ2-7	ASQGRGREQY
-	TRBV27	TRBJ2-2	ASSLQSGELF
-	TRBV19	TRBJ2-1	ASSIAGGQYEQF
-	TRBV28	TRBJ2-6	ASSPSGLTSSGANVLT
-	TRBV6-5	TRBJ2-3	ASSRGGPTDTQY
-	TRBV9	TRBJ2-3	ASRGAYSGPEDTQY
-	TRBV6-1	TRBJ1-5	ASRGDRGSNQPQH
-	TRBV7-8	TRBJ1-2	ASSQRGPNYGYT
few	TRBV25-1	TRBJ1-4	ASSLGADEKLF
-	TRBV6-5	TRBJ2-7	ASSYSGQVGEQY
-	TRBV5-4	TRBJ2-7	ASSLADRGRQY
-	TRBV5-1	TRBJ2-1	ASSGGLREHEQF
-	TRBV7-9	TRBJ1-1	ASSSSPVSNTEAF
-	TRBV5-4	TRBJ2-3	ASSLGLASTDTQY
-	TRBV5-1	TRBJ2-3	ASSLDSFNWGRSTDTQY
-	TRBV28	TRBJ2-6	ASRLQGPGANVLT
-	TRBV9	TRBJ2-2	ASSVGVGEGELF
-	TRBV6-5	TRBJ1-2	ASSSGPTTGDYGYT
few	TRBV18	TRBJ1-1	ASSPNFEVGNTEAF
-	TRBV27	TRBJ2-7	ASSLGSQGGEQY
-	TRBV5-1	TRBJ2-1	ASSSWRASGRNEQF
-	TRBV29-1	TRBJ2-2	SVEDKAGWTGELF